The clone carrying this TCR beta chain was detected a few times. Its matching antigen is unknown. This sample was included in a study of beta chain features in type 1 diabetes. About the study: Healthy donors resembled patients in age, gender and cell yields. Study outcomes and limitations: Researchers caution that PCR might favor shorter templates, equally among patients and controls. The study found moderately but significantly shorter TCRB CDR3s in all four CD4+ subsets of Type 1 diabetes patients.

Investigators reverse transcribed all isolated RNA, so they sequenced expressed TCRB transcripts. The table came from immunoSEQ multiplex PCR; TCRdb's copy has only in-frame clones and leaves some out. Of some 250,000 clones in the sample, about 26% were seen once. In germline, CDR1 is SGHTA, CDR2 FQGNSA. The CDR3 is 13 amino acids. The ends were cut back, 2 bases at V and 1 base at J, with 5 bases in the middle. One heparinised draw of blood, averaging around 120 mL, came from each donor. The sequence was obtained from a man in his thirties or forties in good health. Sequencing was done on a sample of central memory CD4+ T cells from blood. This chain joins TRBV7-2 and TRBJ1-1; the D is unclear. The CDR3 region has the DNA TGTGCCAGCAGCTTATTCCAGAACACTGAAGCTTTCTTT. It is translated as CASSLFQNTEAFF.